The 15 T cell receptor beta chains in this list originate from one sample, sequenced in a study of early T cells in non-severe SARS-CoV-2 infection. Via MiXCR, TCRdb re-called the 5' RACE reads, giving one row per CDR3 protein. Here the sample spans about 25,000 distinct CDR3 sequences, around 5.4% being singletons. Sample: whole blood. The receptors here all came from an adult who was a healthcare worker with PCR-confirmed SARS-CoV-2 infection or an uninfected control (not recorded which).

The V call is TRBV11-2, the J call TRBJ2-2; the D is unclear. The CDR3 extends over 14 amino acids. Germline CDR1 and CDR2: SGHAT and FQNNGV. The ends were cut back, 7 bases at V and 2 bases at J, with 11 bases in the middle. The CDR3 coding sequence is TGTGCCAGCACCTTGAACCCTAACACCGGGGAGCTGTTTTTT. Translation gives CASTLNPNTGELFF.

This clonotype was seen many times. As DNA, the CDR3 is TGTGCCAGCAGTTTGCCTCGGGAAACTCAGCCCCAGCATTTT. As protein: CASSLPRETQPQHF. The V call is TRBV28, the J call TRBJ1-5; unclear D gene. Looked up from germline, CDR1 is MDHEN and CDR2 is SYDVKM. V was trimmed by 3 bases and J by 6 bases, leaving 12 bases between them. The CDR3 sequence is 14 residues long.

This clonotype has only a few counts. The genes are TRBV6-6 and TRBJ2-2; tentatively, D is TRBD2 (6 bases). The germline V gene encodes CDR1 MNHNY and CDR2 SVGAGI (reference sequence). V lost 3 bases and J 1 base, leaving 12 bases between the germline ends. This CDR3 region has 16 residues. The CDR3 loop is CASSYQGGGNTGELFF. CDR3 in DNA: TGTGCCAGCAGTTATCAGGGAGGAGGGAACACCGGGGAGCTGTTTTTT.

This chain connects TRBV2 to TRBJ1-2; D may be TRBD1 (6 bases). V was shortened by 2 bases and J by 5 bases, with 18 bases between the two germline ends. There are 16 residues in the CDR3. Per the germline V gene, CDR1 is SNHLY and CDR2 is FYNNEI. CDR3 protein: CASSERTGSRPYGYTF. In nucleotides, the CDR3 is TGTGCCAGCAGTGAACGCACAGGGAGTCGGCCTTATGGCTACACCTTC.

This clonotype was seen ten or more times. The chain links TRBV6-2 or TRBV6-3 to TRBJ2-6; possible D gene TRBD2, 5 bases. The CDR3 has 16 residues. CDR1 is MNHEY and CDR2 is SVGEGT in the germline V gene. V was cut by 6 bases and J by 2 bases, with 14 bases left in between. CDR3: CASRPFEGTGANVLTF. In nucleotides, the CDR3 is TGTGCCAGCAGGCCCTTTGAGGGCACTGGGGCCAACGTCCTGACTTTC.

Ten or more counts support this clonotype. The V and J genes are TRBV5-1 and TRBJ2-7; 8 positions match TRBD2. This CDR3 has 14 amino acids. Germline V gene sequence: CDR1 SGHRS, CDR2 YFSETQ. With V trimmed by 3 bases and J by 6 bases, 8 bases remained unmatched. The CDR3 protein is CASSWGGGSPEQYF. In DNA form, the CDR3 reads TGCGCCAGCAGCTGGGGCGGGGGGTCCCCCGAGCAGTACTTC. Together with reference TRBV5-1 and TRBJ2-7, the CDR3 gives the full variable domain: KAGVTQTPRYLIKTRGQQVTLSCSPISGHRSVSWYQQTPGQGLQFLFEYFSETQRNKGNFPGRFSGRQFSNSRSEMNVSTLELGDSALYLCASSWGGGSPEQYFGPGTRLTVT.

The rearrangement links TRBV4-2 to TRBJ1-1, with D tentatively TRBD1 (5 bases). Germline CDR1 and CDR2: LGHNA and YNFKEQ. CDR3 size: 18 residues. Trimming removed 0 bases from V and 0 bases from J, with 17 bases in between. This CDR3 reads CASSQDLGRLSLNTEAFF. The CDR3 nucleotides are TGTGCCAGCAGCCAAGATCTGGGACGGCTATCTTTGAACACTGAAGCTTTCTTT.

The CDR3 sequence: CSAATETQYF. The CDR3 DNA reads as TGCAGTGCTGCGACAGAGACCCAGTACTTC. The V and J genes are TRBV20-1 and TRBJ2-5; D uncertain. CDR1 is DFQATT and CDR2 is SNEGSKA in the germline V gene (reference sequence). The CDR3 has 10 residues. V was clipped by 5 bases and J by 4 bases, with 5 bases between them.

In this sample, this clonotype turned up a few times. J is TRBJ2-7 and V is TRBV29-1; D could derive from TRBD1 or TRBD2 (5 bases each). Germline-derived CDR1 and CDR2 are SQVTM and ANQGSEA. V was shortened by 6 bases and J by 2 bases, with 14 bases between the two germline ends. The length of the CDR3 is 13 residues. The DNA of the CDR3 is TGCAGCGTCGCCGGGACCACGACCTACGAGCAGTACTTC. It specifies CSVAGTTTYEQYF.

The rearrangement joins TRBV7-8 to TRBJ1-1, with unresolved D. V was pared by 6 bases and J by 1 base, with 18 bases between. The germline V gene encodes CDR1 SGHVS and CDR2 FQNEAQ. This CDR3 contains 16 residues. CDR3 sequence reads: CASSKKGRAGNTEAFF. In DNA, the CDR3 is TGTGCCAGCAGTAAGAAGGGTCGGGCAGGGAACACTGAAGCTTTCTTT.

This clonotype has a handful of counts. The V call is TRBV3-1, the J call TRBJ1-4, with 7 bases fitting TRBD1. The germline V gene encodes CDR1 LGHDT and CDR2 YNNKEL (reference sequence). V shed 2 bases and J 7 bases; nucleotides not matched to a gene: 7. The CDR3 is 15 residues long. CDR3: CASSQSRTGGEKLFF. Here the CDR3 DNA reads TGTGCCAGCAGCCAATCGCGGACAGGAGGTGAAAAACTGTTTTTT.

This clonotype showed up just a few times. This rearrangement joins TRBV28 to TRBJ2-7, with 9 bases lining up with TRBD1. This CDR3 has 15 residues. Germline trimming cut 1 base from V and 6 bases from J; bases unmatched to any gene: 7. Looked up from germline, CDR1 is MDHEN and CDR2 is SYDVKM. CDR3 residues: CASSLSGTGRGEQYF. CDR3 DNA sequence: TGTGCCAGCAGTTTATCCGGGACAGGGAGGGGCGAGCAGTACTTC.

There are many counts of this clonotype. The chain joins TRBV19 to TRBJ2-2, with 8 bases identical to TRBD1. CDR3 length: 16 residues. Germline CDR1 LNHDA, CDR2 SQIVND (reference sequence). J lost 1 base, V lost 5 bases, and 6 bases had no gene match. CDR3 nucleotide sequence: TGTGCCAGTAGTTTCTCGGACAGGGTGAACACCGGGGAGCTGTTTTTT. Protein: CASSFSDRVNTGELFF.

This clonotype was observed a handful of times. The chain couples TRBV24-1 to TRBJ2-1; 11 bases fit TRBD2. With V trimmed by 2 bases and J by 2 bases, 4 bases remained unmatched. CDR1 KGHDR and CDR2 SFDVKD come from the germline V gene. The CDR3 loop spans 17 amino acids. The CDR3 coding sequence is TGTGCCACCAGTGATTCACAGACTAGCGGGGCCTACAATGAGCAGTTCTTC. It specifies CATSDSQTSGAYNEQFF.

This clonotype occurred many times. The rearrangement joins TRBV19 to TRBJ2-5; 7 positions agree with TRBD1. The germline V gene has CDR1 LNHDA and CDR2 SQIVND (reference sequence). V shed 5 bases, J shed 1 base, and the junction held 4 bases outside the gene matches. CDR3 length: 14 amino acids. The CDR3 DNA sequence: TGTGCCAGTAGTTTACAGGGGATCCAAGAGACCCAGTACTTC. It yields the protein CASSLQGIQETQYF.